Shown below are 2 T cell receptor beta chains from a single sample sequenced in a study of post-analysis software for immune sequencing data. Study findings and constraints: Five or six TRBV segments (TRBV5-6, TRBV5-1 and TRBV20-1 among them) occurred more frequently in patients than in controls.

Their antigen targets remain unknown. TCR beta cDNA libraries had unique molecular identifiers. TCRdb processed the PCR reads anew with MiXCR; each CDR3 protein has one entry. This table has 820,000 or so distinct CDR3 sequences, roughly half appearing once. The sample comprised blood. Every receptor here comes from a girl aged 10-17 years with multiple sclerosis.

This clonotype was seen a handful of times. The CDR3 here is CASSWDISTYEQYF. CDR3 coding DNA: TGCGCCAGCAGCTGGGACATATCAACCTACGAGCAGTACTTC. The chain has TRBV5-1 and TRBJ2-7; perhaps TRBD1 as D (6 bases). This CDR3 has 14 residues. Germline V lookup: CDR1 SGHRS, CDR2 YFSETQ. Trimming stripped 3 bases from V and 2 bases from J, with 12 bases between.

This clonotype has just a few counts. The CDR3 protein is CASSQEVGGGQANYGYTF. CDR3 DNA: TGCGCCAGCAGCCAAGAGGTGGGTGGAGGCCAGGCTAACTATGGCTACACCTTC. The chain is built from TRBV4-1 and TRBJ1-2; D is uncertain. Germline loops: CDR1 MGHRA, CDR2 YSYEKL. The CDR3 length is 18 residues. Between the trimmed V and J ends, which lost 0 bases and 0 bases, there was a span of 17 bases.